These 28 T cell receptor beta chains share one sample of origin, sequenced in a study of Ad26.COV2.S vaccination and SARS-CoV-2 variants. This sample's treatment: around 19 received Ad26.COV2.S at low or high dose, single or two shots; 5 received placebo; per-sample allocation not given. Specimens were obtained on day 63 following the first vaccine or placebo injection. The table came from immunoSEQ multiplex PCR; TCRdb's copy has only in-frame clones and leaves some out. The top ten clones hold approximately 3.7% of a sample with approximately 420,000 clones, about nine tenths of them seen once. The input for sequencing was peripheral blood, taken in a trial of Ad26.COV2.S vaccine versus placebo. These receptors originate from a person aged 18-65 years who received the Ad26.COV2.S COVID-19 vaccine or a placebo.

The chain is built from TRBV2 and TRBJ1-1, with 9 bases lining up with TRBD1. Germline-derived CDR1 and CDR2 are SNHLY and FYNNEI. With 5 bases clipped from V and 6 bases from J, the junction kept 4 bases outside the gene matches. The CDR3 loop spans 13 amino acids. The CDR3 reads CASSNTGGPEAFF. The CDR3 DNA sequence: TGTGCCAGCAGTAATACAGGGGGCCCTGAAGCTTTCTTT.

CDR3 in DNA: TGTGCCAGTCAAGACGGCCCTTATGGCTACACCTTC. Translated: CASQDGPYGYTF. This sequence joins TRBV19 and TRBJ1-2, with D uncertain. The CDR3 runs 12 residues. Germline V lookup: CDR1 LNHDA, CDR2 SQIVND (reference sequence). Trimming took off 8 bases at V and 5 bases at J, with 12 bases between the two ends.

V usage is TRBV6-1 and J usage is TRBJ2-1; 9 bases map to TRBD1. CDR3 length equals 16 residues. V lost 4 bases, J lost 5 bases, and 9 bases stayed unmatched. Germline V lookup: CDR1 MNHNS, CDR2 SASEGT. CDR3 sequence (DNA): TGTGCCAGCAGTGGGACCGGGACAGGGAGGAACAATGAGCAGTTCTTC. Amino acid sequence: CASSGTGTGRNNEQFF.

The CDR3 region is CASSGAGGPVGTQYF. CDR3 coding DNA: TGTGCCAGCAGTGGAGCGGGGGGGCCGGTAGGGACCCAGTACTTC. The chain links TRBV6-1 to TRBJ2-5; 10 bases are a match to TRBD2. With V trimmed by 4 bases and J by 7 bases, 9 bases remained unmatched. Germline-derived CDR1 and CDR2 are MNHNS and SASEGT. The CDR3 sequence is 15 residues long.

The chain carries TRBV7-9 and TRBJ2-7; 9 positions agree with TRBD1. This CDR3 region has 14 residues. Germline loops: CDR1 SEHNR, CDR2 FQNEAQ (reference sequence). The V gene end was trimmed by 5 bases and the J gene end by 4 bases; junction bases not matched to a gene: 6. As DNA, the CDR3 is TGTGCCAGCAGCCCTGGGACAGGGAGGTACGAGCAGTACTTC. This codes for CASSPGTGRYEQYF.

J is TRBJ1-2 and V is TRBV2; D remains ambiguous. The CDR3 contains 10 residues. CDR1 and CDR2 from the germline V gene are SNHLY and FYNNEI. Trimming left V 6 bases short and J 3 bases short, with 2 bases between. CDR3 amino acids: CASRDYGYTF. CDR3 nucleotide sequence: TGTGCCAGCAGGGACTATGGCTACACCTTC.

The rearrangement joins TRBV15 to TRBJ2-5, with D possibly being TRBD1 or TRBD2 (5 bases each). The CDR3 sequence is 14 residues long. The V end was cut by 2 bases, the J end by 2 bases, with 9 bases between. Germline CDR1 and CDR2: LNHNV and YYDKDF (reference sequence). Here the CDR3 DNA reads TGTGCCACCAGCAGATCAGGGAGACAAGAGACCCAGTACTTC. It specifies CATSRSGRQETQYF.

V and J are TRBV30 and TRBJ1-1; possibly TRBD1 for D (6 bases). This CDR3 has 15 amino acids. Germline CDR1 and CDR2: GTSNPN and SVGIG (reference sequence). Between the trimmed V and J ends, which lost 4 bases and 1 base, there was a span of 16 bases. The CDR3 region is CAWTPRGQANTEAFF. CDR3 sequence (DNA): TGTGCCTGGACCCCCCGGGGACAAGCGAACACTGAAGCTTTCTTT.

The gene calls are TRBV10-3 and TRBJ1-1; D gene unclear. This CDR3 is 12 amino acids long. The germline gives CDR1 ENHRY, CDR2 SYGVKD. With 2 bases removed from V and 13 bases from J, the gap between germline ends came to 14 bases. Written as DNA, the CDR3 is TGTGCCATCAGTGAGGGGCGACGAAGGCTTTTCTTT. Amino acids: CAISEGRRRLFF.

This chain uses TRBV5-4 with TRBJ1-1; D may be TRBD1 (5 bases). Germline V lookup: CDR1 SGHNT, CDR2 YYREEE (reference sequence). V gave up 7 bases and J gave up 2 bases, with 18 bases separating them. This CDR3 region has 15 residues. CDR3 nucleotide sequence: TGTGCCAGCCGTCCAGGGACTGGATTTAACACTGAAGCTTTCTTT. Its protein is CASRPGTGFNTEAFF.

In its sample, this clone was seen once. The chain joins TRBV5-1 to TRBJ1-5; weak D call: TRBD1 (5 bases). V was shortened by 4 bases and J by 3 bases, with 14 bases between the two germline ends. Germline V gene sequence: CDR1 SGHRS, CDR2 YFSETQ. The CDR3 sequence is 15 residues long. CDR3 nucleotide sequence: TGCGCCAGCAGCGTCACAGGTCGAGACAATCAGCCCCAGCATTTT. Translation: CASSVTGRDNQPQHF.

The rearrangement uses TRBV19 and TRBJ1-2; the D gene is possibly TRBD1 (5 bases). The CDR3 is 11 amino acids. V shed 6 bases and J shed 6 bases, with 8 bases lying between them. Germline V gene sequence: CDR1 LNHDA, CDR2 SQIVND (reference sequence). The CDR3: CASSGGHGYTF. The CDR3 DNA reads TGTGCCAGTAGCGGGGGTCATGGCTACACCTTC.

This clone turned up a few times. The V gene is TRBV24-1, the J gene TRBJ2-3; maybe TRBD1 (8 bases). V was cut by 4 bases and J by 1 base, with 17 bases left in between. The CDR3 contains 17 residues. Germline V gene lookup returns CDR1 KGHDR and CDR2 SFDVKD. For the CDR3, the DNA is TGTGCCACCAGTGACCCGACAGGGGAGGGGGGCACAGATACGCAGTATTTT. Protein product: CATSDPTGEGGTDTQYF.

This clone was observed a single time. The CDR3 DNA follows: TGTGCCAGCAGCTTGGGGGGACAGGGGGCTCGTTATGGCTACACCTTC. This sequence encodes CASSLGGQGARYGYTF. This chain connects TRBV5-4 to TRBJ1-2, with TRBD1 identical over 12 bases. J gave up 5 bases and V 0 bases, and 5 bases lay outside the gene matches. The germline gives CDR1 SGHNT, CDR2 YYREEE (reference sequence). The CDR3 runs 16 residues.

The V and J genes are TRBV29-1 and TRBJ1-1; weak D call: TRBD1 (5 bases). This CDR3 region has 14 residues. Trimming pared 7 bases from V and 5 bases from J, leaving 20 bases between. CDR1 and CDR2 (germline): SQVTM, ANQGSEA. CDR3 residues: CSASIGAFWTEAFF. The CDR3 coding sequence is TGCAGCGCCAGTATTGGGGCCTTTTGGACTGAAGCTTTCTTT.

The DNA of the CDR3 is TGTGCCAGCAGTGAACGCCTGGCGGGGGCGGGAGAGACCCAGTACTTC. As protein: CASSERLAGAGETQYF. The chain employs TRBV2 and TRBJ2-5; tentative D call: TRBD2 (7 bases). Trimming removed 2 bases from V and 4 bases from J, with 17 bases in between. The CDR3 has 16 residues. Germline CDR1 reads SNHLY; CDR2 reads FYNNEI.

This sequence joins TRBV30 and TRBJ1-1; no firm D call. Germline loops: CDR1 GTSNPN, CDR2 SVGIG (reference sequence). Trimming stripped 3 bases from V and 1 base from J, with 6 bases between. The CDR3 runs 12 residues. CDR3: CAWSHTNTEAFF. CDR3 sequence (DNA): TGTGCCTGGAGCCATACGAACACTGAAGCTTTCTTT.

This rearrangement joins TRBV19 to TRBJ1-1; TRBD1 matches at 12 bases. V lost 5 bases to trimming and J lost 8 bases; unmatched junction nucleotides: 9. This CDR3 has 15 amino acids. The germline CDR1 and CDR2 sequences are LNHDA and SQIVND (reference sequence). CDR3 residues: CASSSGTGGDREAFF. The CDR3 DNA sequence: TGTGCCAGTAGTTCCGGGACAGGGGGCGATCGGGAAGCTTTCTTT.

The chain couples TRBV19 to TRBJ1-3, with D possibly TRBD1 on 5 matching bases. This CDR3 comprises 13 residues. The germline V gene encodes CDR1 LNHDA and CDR2 SQIVND (reference sequence). V was trimmed by 10 bases and J by 0 bases, leaving 10 bases between them. CDR3 sequence (DNA): TGTGCCACCGGGACCTTCTCTGGAAACACCATATATTTT. It is translated as CATGTFSGNTIYF. Combining the CDR3 with reference TRBV19 and TRBJ1-3 gives the whole variable domain DGGITQSPKYLFRKEGQNVTLSCEQNLNHDAMYWYRQDPGQGLRLIYYSQIVNDFQKGDIAEGYSVSREKKESFPLTVTSAQKNPTAFYLCATGTFSGNTIYFGEGSWLTVV.

The rearrangement joins TRBV15 to TRBJ2-3; 13 bases align to TRBD2. This CDR3 has 17 amino acids. Germline V gene sequence: CDR1 LNHNV, CDR2 YYDKDF (reference sequence). The V segment lost 3 bases and the J segment 6 bases; nucleotides outside the gene matches: 9. CDR3 nucleotides: TGTGCCACCAGCAGGACGACTAGCGGGGGGCCGGCTGATACGCAGTATTTT. Its translation: CATSRTTSGGPADTQYF.

This clone is a singleton in its sample. The same CDR3 arises from other DNA sequences in this sample as well. This chain links TRBV7-9 with TRBJ2-1; no definite D call. V lost 1 base and J lost 7, with 2 bases in between. The CDR3 sequence is 11 residues long. Looked up from germline, CDR1 is SEHNR and CDR2 is FQNEAQ (reference sequence). The CDR3 loop reads CASSLVNEQFF. In DNA, the CDR3 is TGTGCCAGCAGCTTAGTTAATGAGCAGTTCTTC.

The chain joins TRBV25-1 to TRBJ1-1; D possibly corresponds to TRBD1 (5 bases). Trimming pared 4 bases from V and 1 base from J, leaving 13 bases between. The germline V gene encodes CDR1 MGHDK and CDR2 SYGVNS. This CDR3 has 15 residues. The CDR3 spells CASSGGVWRNTEAFF. DNA of the CDR3: TGTGCCAGCAGTGGGGGGGTTTGGCGGAACACTGAAGCTTTCTTT.

The chain links TRBV5-6 to TRBJ2-7; unclear D gene. The CDR3 is 12 amino acids. V was shortened by 3 bases and J by 0 bases, with 4 bases between the two germline ends. The germline CDR1 and CDR2 sequences are SGHDT and YYEEEE. This CDR3 is CASSSGSYEQYF. Written as DNA, the CDR3 is TGTGCCAGCAGCTCCGGCTCCTACGAGCAGTACTTC.

The gene calls are TRBV9 and TRBJ1-3; D gene unclear. V lost 3 bases and J lost 4, with 14 bases in between. Germline CDR1 SGDLS, CDR2 YYNGEE. CDR3 length equals 15 residues. The CDR3 here is CASSAVGIGGNTIYF. In DNA form, the CDR3 reads TGTGCCAGCAGCGCGGTGGGAATAGGGGGAAACACCATATATTTT.

The genes are TRBV10-2 and TRBJ1-1, with 7 nucleotides matching TRBD1. Trimming at V came to 4 bases and at J to 7 bases, leaving 6 bases not matched to a gene. Germline assignment: CDR1 WSHSY and CDR2 SAAADI. The CDR3 is 13 residues long. The CDR3 DNA follows: TGCGCCAGCAGTGGACAGGGCCTAATTGAAGCTTTCTTT. Protein product: CASSGQGLIEAFF.

The chain uses TRBV5-1 and TRBJ1-2, with 12 nucleotides matching TRBD1. The CDR3 is 17 amino acids. Germline CDR1 is SGHRS and CDR2 is YFSETQ. V lost 4 bases to trimming and J lost 4 bases; unmatched junction nucleotides: 11. In DNA form, the CDR3 reads TGCGCCAGCAGCGCCGGGACAGGGGGCCGATGGGGCTATGGCTACACCTTC. This translates into CASSAGTGGRWGYGYTF.

The CDR3 here is CASSVGYLVEDTQYF. CDR3 DNA sequence: TGTGCCAGCAGCGTAGGTTATCTAGTCGAAGATACGCAGTATTTT. The chain employs TRBV9 and TRBJ2-3; D unclear. The ends were cut back, 0 bases at V and 5 bases at J, with 13 bases in the middle. CDR3 length equals 15 residues. Germline CDR1 and CDR2: SGDLS and YYNGEE.

This chain links TRBV30 with TRBJ1-1; D gene uncertain. The CDR3 covers 13 residues. Germline assignment: CDR1 GTSNPN and CDR2 SVGIG (reference sequence). The V end was cut by 8 bases, the J end by 1 base, with 14 bases between. The CDR3 DNA reads TGTGCCGGAGGGAACAGCGGGAACACTGAAGCTTTCTTT. Translated, it gives CAGGNSGNTEAFF. The full variable domain, completed using reference TRBV30 and TRBJ1-1, is SQTIHQWPATLVQPVGSPLSLECTVEGTSNPNLYWYRQAAGRGLQLLFYSVGIGQISSEVPQNLSASRPQDRQFILSSKKLLLSDSGFYLCAGGNSGNTEAFFGQGTRLTVV.